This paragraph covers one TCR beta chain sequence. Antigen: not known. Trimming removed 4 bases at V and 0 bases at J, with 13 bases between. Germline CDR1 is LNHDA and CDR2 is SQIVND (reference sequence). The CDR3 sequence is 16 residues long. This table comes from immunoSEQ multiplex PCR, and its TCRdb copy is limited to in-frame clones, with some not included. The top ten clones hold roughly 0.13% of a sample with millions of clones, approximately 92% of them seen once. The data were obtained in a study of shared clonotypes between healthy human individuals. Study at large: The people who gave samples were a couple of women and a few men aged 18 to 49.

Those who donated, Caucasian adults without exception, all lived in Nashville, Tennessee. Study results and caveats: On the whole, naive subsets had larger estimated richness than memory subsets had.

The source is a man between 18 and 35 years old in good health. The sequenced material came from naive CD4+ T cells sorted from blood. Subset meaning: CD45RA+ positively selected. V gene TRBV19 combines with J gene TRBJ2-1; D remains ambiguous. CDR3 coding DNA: TGTGCCAGTAGTACTGCGACGGGCGGCTCCTACAATGAGCAGTTCTTC. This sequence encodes CASSTATGGSYNEQFF.